A selection of T cell receptor beta chains follows, all from one sample in a study of glioma-infiltrating T cells after dendritic cell vaccination. Only in-frame clones appear in the TCRdb table, and some are missing; sequencing was by immunoSEQ multiplex PCR. Of fewer than 50,000 clones in the sample, 70% to 85% were seen once. The source was blood, collected before dendritic cell vaccination. These receptors all come from a human donor with glioblastoma. Each CDR3 is given with its conserved first and last residue. D genes are given only for firm matches. The size field is filled for only some rows; it gives once, few, many or a size class.

J gene	D gene	clone size	V gene	CDR3 protein	CDR3 DNA
TRBJ2-7	TRBD1	few	TRBV9	CASSATGKVDEQYF	TGTGCCAGCAGCGCGACAGGGAAGGTGGACGAGCAGTACTTC
TRBJ2-3	.	.	TRBV10-3	CAISVVGLSTDTQYF	TGTGCCATCAGTGTAGTCGGACTGAGCACAGATACGCAGTATTTT
TRBJ1-4	TRBD1	.	TRBV5-1	CASSWGTANEKLFF	TGCGCCAGCAGCTGGGGGACAGCTAATGAAAAACTGTTTTTT
TRBJ2-3	.	few	TRBV2	CASSEGGRGTDTQYF	TGTGCCAGCAGTGAGGGGGGGCGCGGGACAGATACGCAGTATTTT
TRBJ2-3	.	once	TRBV29-1	CSGAGAGAFTDTQYF	TGCAGCGGGGCTGGGGCGGGGGCTTTCACAGATACGCAGTATTTT
TRBJ1-1	.	.	TRBV13	CASSLGRPGPPPGEAFF	TGTGCCAGCAGCTTAGGTCGCCCAGGCCCACCTCCCGGAGAAGCTTTCTTT
TRBJ2-1	TRBD2	.	TRBV5-1	CASSKGLASSYNEQFF	TGCGCCAGCAGCAAGGGACTAGCGAGCTCCTACAATGAGCAGTTCTTC
TRBJ2-3	TRBD2	.	TRBV30	CAWSRRGGTDTQYF	TGTGCCTGGAGTAGGCGGGGGGGCACAGATACGCAGTATTTT
TRBJ2-2	TRBD2	.	TRBV5-4	CASSPAGGHTGELFF	TGCGCCAGCAGCCCAGCGGGGGGGCACACCGGGGAGCTGTTTTTT
TRBJ1-6	.	.	TRBV5-4	CASSLGSTNNSPLHF	TGTGCCAGCAGCTTGGGGAGCACCAATAATTCACCCCTCCACTTT
TRBJ2-7	.	.	TRBV11-2	CASSSAAGQTTYEQYF	TGTGCCAGCAGCTCCGCGGCCGGACAGACTACCTACGAGCAGTACTTC
TRBJ2-7	.	.	TRBV7-2	CASSLGRSYEQYF	TGTGCCAGCAGCTTAGGGCGGTCCTACGAGCAGTACTTC
TRBJ1-1	TRBD1	.	TRBV19	CASIDRGPWVTEAFF	TGTGCCAGTATCGACAGGGGGCCTTGGGTCACTGAAGCTTTCTTT
TRBJ2-5	TRBD2	.	TRBV30	CAGPGGRFGETQYF	TGTGCCGGCCCCGGCGGGAGGTTTGGAGAGACCCAGTACTTC
TRBJ1-2	.	.	TRBV7-2	CASSLSGGTNYGYTF	TGTGCCAGCAGCTTATCTGGCGGAACTAACTATGGCTACACCTTC